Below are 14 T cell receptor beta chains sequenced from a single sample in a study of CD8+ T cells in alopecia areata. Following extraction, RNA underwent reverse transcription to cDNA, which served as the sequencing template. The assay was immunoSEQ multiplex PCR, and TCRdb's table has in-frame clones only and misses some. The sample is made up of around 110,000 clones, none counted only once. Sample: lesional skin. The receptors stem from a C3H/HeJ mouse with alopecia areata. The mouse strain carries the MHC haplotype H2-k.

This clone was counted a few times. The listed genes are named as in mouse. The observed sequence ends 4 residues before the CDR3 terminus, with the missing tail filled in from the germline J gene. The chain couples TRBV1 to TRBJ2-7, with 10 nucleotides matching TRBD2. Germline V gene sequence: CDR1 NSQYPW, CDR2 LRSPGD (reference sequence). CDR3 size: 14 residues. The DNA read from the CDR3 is TGCACCTGCAGTGAGGACTGGGGGTATTAT. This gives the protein CTCSEDWGYY. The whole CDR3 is CTCSEDWGYYEQYF.

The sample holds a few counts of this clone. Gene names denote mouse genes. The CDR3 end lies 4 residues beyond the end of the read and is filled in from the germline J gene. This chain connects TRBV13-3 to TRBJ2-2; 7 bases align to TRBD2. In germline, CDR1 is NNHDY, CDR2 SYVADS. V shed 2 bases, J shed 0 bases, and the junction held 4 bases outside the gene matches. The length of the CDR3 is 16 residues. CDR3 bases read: TGTGCCAGCAGTGAGAGCTGGGGGTCAAACACCGGG. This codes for CASSESWGSNTG. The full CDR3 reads CASSESWGSNTGQLYF.

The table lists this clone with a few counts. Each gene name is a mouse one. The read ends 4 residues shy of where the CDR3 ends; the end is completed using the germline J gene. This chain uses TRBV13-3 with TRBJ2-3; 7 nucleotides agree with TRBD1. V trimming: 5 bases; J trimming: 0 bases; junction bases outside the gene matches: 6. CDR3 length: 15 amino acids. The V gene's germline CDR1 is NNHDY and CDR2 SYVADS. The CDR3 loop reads CASRATGASAETLYF. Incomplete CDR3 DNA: TGTGCCAGCAGGGCTACAGGGGCCAGTGCAGAA.

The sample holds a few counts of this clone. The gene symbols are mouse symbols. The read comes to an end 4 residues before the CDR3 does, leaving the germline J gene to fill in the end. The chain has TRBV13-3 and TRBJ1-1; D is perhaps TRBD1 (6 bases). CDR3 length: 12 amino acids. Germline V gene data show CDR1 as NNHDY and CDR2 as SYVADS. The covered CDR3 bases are TGTGCCAGCAGGGGGGGGCGCGAA. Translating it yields CASRGGRE. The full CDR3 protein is CASRGGREEVFF.

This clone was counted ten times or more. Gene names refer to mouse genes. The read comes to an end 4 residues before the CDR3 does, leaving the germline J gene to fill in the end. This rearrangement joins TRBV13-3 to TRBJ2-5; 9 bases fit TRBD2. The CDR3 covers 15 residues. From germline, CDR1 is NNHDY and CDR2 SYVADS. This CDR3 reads CASSDVGGRGDTQYF. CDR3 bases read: TGTGCCAGCAGTGATGTGGGGGGGCGCGGAGAC. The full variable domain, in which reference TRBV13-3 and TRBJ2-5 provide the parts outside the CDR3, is EAAVTQSPRSKVAVTGGKVTLSCHQTNNHDYMYWYRQDTGHGLRLIHYSYVADSTEKGDIPDGYKASRPSQENFSLILELASLSQTAVYFCASSDVGGRGDTQYFGPGTRLLVL.

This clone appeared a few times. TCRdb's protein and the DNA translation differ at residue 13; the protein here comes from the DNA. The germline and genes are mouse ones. The CDR3 loop is CASSPGQGSYNSPLYF. CDR3 DNA, as far as it was read: TGTGCCAGCAGTCCGGGACAGGGGTCCTATAATTCGCCC. This chain links TRBV13-3 with TRBJ1-6; 10 nucleotides agree with TRBD1. The observed sequence ends 3 residues before the CDR3 terminus, with the missing tail filled in from the germline J gene. TRBJ1-6 is assigned to the ORF class and has an uncertain function. Germline-derived CDR1 and CDR2 are NNHDY and SYVADS. The CDR3 is made up of 16 amino acids. J was trimmed by 1 base and V by 4 bases; bases with no gene match: 2.

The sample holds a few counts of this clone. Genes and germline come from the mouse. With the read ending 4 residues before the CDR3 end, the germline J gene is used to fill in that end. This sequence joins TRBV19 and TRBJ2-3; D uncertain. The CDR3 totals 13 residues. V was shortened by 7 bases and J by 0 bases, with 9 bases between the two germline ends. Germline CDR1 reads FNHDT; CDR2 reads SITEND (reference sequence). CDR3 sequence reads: CASRQASAETLYF. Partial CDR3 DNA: TGTGCCAGCCGACAAGCTAGTGCAGAA.

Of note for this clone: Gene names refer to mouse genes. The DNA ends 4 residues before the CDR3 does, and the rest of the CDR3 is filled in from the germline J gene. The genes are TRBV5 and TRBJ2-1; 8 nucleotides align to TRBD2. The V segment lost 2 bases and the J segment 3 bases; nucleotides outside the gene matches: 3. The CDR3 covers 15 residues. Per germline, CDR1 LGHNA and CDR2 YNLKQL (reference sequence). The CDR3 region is CASSQRLGLYAEQFF. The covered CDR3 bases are TGTGCCAGCAGCCAACGACTGGGGCTCTATGCT.

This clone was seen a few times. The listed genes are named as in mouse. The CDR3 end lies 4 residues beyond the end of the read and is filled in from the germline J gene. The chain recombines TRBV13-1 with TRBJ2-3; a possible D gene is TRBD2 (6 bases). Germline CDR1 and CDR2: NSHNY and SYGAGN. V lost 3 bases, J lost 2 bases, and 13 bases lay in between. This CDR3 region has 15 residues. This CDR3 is CASSGYRDSAETLYF. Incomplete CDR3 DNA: TGTGCCAGCAGTGGCTACCGGGACTCTGCAGAA.

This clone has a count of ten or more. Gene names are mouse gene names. The sequenced part of the CDR3 DNA is TGTGCAAGCAGCTTAGGGACTGGGGGGGCGAGGGACCAAGAC. Protein product: CASSLGTGGARDQD. The full CDR3 reads CASSLGTGGARDQDTQYF. The genes are TRBV16 and TRBJ2-5; 13 bases are a match to TRBD2. The CDR3 end is not reached by the read, which stops 4 residues before it; the germline J gene fills it in. V shed 1 base and J 1 base; nucleotides not matched to a gene: 5. This CDR3 is 18 amino acids long. Germline V lookup: CDR1 SGHSA, CDR2 FRNQAP.

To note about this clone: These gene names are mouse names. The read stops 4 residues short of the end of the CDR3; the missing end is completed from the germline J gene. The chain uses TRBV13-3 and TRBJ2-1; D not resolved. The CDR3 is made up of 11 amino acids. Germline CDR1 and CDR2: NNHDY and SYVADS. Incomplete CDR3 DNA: TGTGCCACGACCGACAATACT. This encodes CATTDNT. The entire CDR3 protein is CATTDNTEQFF.

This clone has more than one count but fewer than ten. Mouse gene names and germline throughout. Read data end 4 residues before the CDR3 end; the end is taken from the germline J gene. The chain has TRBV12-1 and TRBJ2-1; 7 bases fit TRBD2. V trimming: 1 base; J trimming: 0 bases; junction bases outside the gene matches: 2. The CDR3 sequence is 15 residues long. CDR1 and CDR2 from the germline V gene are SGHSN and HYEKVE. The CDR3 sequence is CASSLGGYNYAEQFF. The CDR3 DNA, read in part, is TGTGCCAGCTCTCTGGGGGGGTATAACTATGCT.

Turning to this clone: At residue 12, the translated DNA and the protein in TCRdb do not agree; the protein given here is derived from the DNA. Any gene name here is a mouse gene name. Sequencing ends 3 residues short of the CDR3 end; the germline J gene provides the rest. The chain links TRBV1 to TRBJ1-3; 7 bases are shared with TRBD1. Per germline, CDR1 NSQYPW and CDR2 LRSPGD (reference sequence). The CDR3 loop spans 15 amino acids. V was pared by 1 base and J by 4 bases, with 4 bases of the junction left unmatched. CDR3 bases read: TGCACCTGCAGTGCAGGCAGGGGGACCGGAAATACG. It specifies CTCSAGRGTGNT. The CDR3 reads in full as CTCSAGRGTGNTLYF.

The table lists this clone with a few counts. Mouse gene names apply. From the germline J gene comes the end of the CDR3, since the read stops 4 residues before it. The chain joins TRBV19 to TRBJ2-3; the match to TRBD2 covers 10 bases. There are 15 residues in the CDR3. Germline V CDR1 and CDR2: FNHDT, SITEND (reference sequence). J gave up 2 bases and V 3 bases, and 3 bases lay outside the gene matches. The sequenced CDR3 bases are TGTGCCAGCAGTAAGACTGGGGGGTATGCAGAA. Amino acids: CASSKTGGYAE. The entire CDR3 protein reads CASSKTGGYAETLYF.